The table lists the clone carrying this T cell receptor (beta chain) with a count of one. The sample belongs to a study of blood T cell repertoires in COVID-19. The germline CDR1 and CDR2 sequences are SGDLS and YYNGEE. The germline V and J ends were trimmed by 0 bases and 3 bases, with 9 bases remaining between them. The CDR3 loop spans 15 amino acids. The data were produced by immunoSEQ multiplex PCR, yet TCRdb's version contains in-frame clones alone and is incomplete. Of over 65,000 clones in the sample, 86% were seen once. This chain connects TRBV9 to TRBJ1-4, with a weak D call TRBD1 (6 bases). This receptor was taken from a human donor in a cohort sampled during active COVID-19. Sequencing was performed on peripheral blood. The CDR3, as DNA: TGTGCCAGCAGCGTAGTGGGGGCGGCTAATGAAAAACTGTTTTTT. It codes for CASSVVGAANEKLFF.